Listed below are T cell receptor beta chains from one sample, sequenced in a study of cytomegalovirus exposure and HLA in healthy donors. TCRdb's table, derived via immunoSEQ multiplex PCR, lists solely in-frame clones and lacks some. The sample records roughly 180,000 clones, approximately 79% being singletons. Material for sequencing was PBMCs. The receptors were gathered from a girl aged 5-17 years in good health and CMV-seropositive. The CDR3 runs from the conserved cysteine through the conserved F or W. Fields, in order: V gene, J gene, clone size, D gene, CDR3 length, CDR3 DNA, CDR3 protein. A D gene is named only where the DNA matches it firmly. Part of the rows lack a size; the others show once, few, many or a class for expanded clones.

>TRBV5-5|TRBJ1-6|NA|TRBD1|14
TGTGCCAGCAGCCTCCGGGACAGGGATTCACCCCTCCACTTT
CASSLRDRDSPLHF
>TRBV12-5|TRBJ1-4|NA|NA|14
TGTGCTAGTGGTTGGCCCGGGGCACAGGGAAGACTGTTTTTT
CASGWPGAQGRLFF
>TRBV11-2|TRBJ2-1|few|NA|12
TGTGCCAGCAGCAATAGAGGCAATGAGCAGTTCTTC
CASSNRGNEQFF
>TRBV6-6|TRBJ2-7|NA|TRBD1|15
TGTGCCAGCAGCCCACCAGGGACAGTGTCCTACGAGCAGTACTTC
CASSPPGTVSYEQYF
>TRBV6-6|TRBJ1-1|NA|TRBD1|15
TGTGCCAGCAGACCCGACAGGGGCGCGTACACTGAAGCTTTCTTT
CASRPDRGAYTEAFF
>TRBV27|TRBJ1-5|NA|NA|15
TGTGCCAGCAGCGTTGGGGGCGGTGGCAATCAGCCCCAGCATTTT
CASSVGGGGNQPQHF
>TRBV5-4|TRBJ2-1|NA|TRBD1|17
TGTGCCAGCAGCTTGGGTGGCTGGACAGGGTTTTACAATGAGCAGTTCTTC
CASSLGGWTGFYNEQFF
>TRBV7-9|TRBJ2-1|few|TRBD1|16
TGTGCCAGCAGCTTAACCGACAGGGGGAGTTCCTATGAGCAGTTCTTC
CASSLTDRGSSYEQFF
>TRBV7-2|TRBJ2-7|NA|NA|12
TGTGCCAGCAGCCCTCGGGAGTACGAGCAGTACTTC
CASSPREYEQYF
>TRBV27|TRBJ1-5|NA|TRBD1|17
TGTGCCAGCAGCCCGGACAGGGGGCTTATCGCGGTTCAGCCCCAGCATTTT
CASSPDRGLIAVQPQHF
>TRBV18|TRBJ1-2|NA|NA|14
TGTGCCAGCTCACCGTTGACGGGAGAGGTTGGCTACACCTTC
CASSPLTGEVGYTF
>TRBV2|TRBJ2-7|NA|NA|12
TGTGCCAGCAGCCTCGGACAGTACGAGCAGTACTTC
CASSLGQYEQYF
>TRBV7-9|TRBJ1-2|NA|NA|16
TGTGCCAGCAGCTCACCCTACAGGTCGCCCAGGGATGGCTACACCTTC
CASSSPYRSPRDGYTF
>TRBV30|TRBJ2-7|NA|NA|13
TGTGCCTGGGGTGGCCGGAGTTCCTACGAGCAGTACTTC
CAWGGRSSYEQYF
>TRBV5-5|TRBJ2-4|NA|NA|16
TGTGCCAGCAGCTTCCTGACAGTTCTAGCCAAAAACATTCAGTACTTC
CASSFLTVLAKNIQYF
>TRBV19|TRBJ1-4|NA|NA|13
TGTGCCAACAACATTACAGCTAATGAAAAACTGTTTTTT
CANNITANEKLFF
>TRBV6-1|TRBJ1-6|NA|NA|14
TGTGCCAGCAGTGAAGACGGCAGGGGCTCACCCCTCCACTTT
CASSEDGRGSPLHF
>TRBV7-6|TRBJ2-7|few|TRBD1|15
TGTGCCAGCAGCTTCGGACAGGGCGGAACCTACGAGCAGTACTTC
CASSFGQGGTYEQYF